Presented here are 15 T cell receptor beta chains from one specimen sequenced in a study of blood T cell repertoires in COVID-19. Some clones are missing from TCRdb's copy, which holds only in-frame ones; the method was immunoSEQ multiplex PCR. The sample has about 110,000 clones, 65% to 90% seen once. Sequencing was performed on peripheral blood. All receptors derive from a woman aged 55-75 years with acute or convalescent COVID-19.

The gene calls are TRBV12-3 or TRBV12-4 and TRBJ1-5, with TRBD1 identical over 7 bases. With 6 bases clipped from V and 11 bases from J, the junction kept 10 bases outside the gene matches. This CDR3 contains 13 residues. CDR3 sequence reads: CASSGGTVKSQHF. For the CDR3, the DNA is TGTGCCAGCAGCGGTGGGACAGTCAAATCCCAGCATTTT.

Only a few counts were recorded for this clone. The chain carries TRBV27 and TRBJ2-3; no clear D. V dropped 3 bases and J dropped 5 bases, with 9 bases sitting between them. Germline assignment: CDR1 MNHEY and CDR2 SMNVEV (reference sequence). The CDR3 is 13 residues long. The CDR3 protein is CASSFSALDTQYF. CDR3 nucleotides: TGTGCCAGCAGTTTTTCAGCGTTAGATACGCAGTATTTT.

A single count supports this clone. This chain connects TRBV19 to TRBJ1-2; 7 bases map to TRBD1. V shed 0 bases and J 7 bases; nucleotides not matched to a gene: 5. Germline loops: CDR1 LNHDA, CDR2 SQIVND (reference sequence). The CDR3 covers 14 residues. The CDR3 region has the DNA TGTGCCAGTAGTATAGAACCAGGGGGAGGTGGCTACACCTTC. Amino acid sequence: CASSIEPGGGGYTF.

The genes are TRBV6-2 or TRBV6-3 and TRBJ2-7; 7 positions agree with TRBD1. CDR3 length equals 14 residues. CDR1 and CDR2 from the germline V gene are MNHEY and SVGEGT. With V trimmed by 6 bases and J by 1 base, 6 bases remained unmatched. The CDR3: CASSRAGGSYEQYF. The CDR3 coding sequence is TGTGCCAGCAGCCGGGCAGGGGGATCCTACGAGCAGTACTTC.

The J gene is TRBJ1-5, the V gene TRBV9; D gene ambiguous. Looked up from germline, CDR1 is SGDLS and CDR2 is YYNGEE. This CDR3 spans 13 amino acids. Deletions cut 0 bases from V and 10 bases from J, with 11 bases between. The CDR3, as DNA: TGTGCCAGCAGCGTAGGGGTGCTAGAACCCCAGCATTTT. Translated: CASSVGVLEPQHF.

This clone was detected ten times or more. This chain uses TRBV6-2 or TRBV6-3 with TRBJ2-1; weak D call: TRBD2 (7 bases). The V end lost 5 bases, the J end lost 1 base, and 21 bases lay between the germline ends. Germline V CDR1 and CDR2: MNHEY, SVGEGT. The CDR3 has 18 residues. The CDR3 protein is CASSLPSGAGASYNEQFF. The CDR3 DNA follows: TGTGCCAGCAGTCTACCCTCCGGGGCGGGGGCTTCCTACAATGAGCAGTTCTTC.

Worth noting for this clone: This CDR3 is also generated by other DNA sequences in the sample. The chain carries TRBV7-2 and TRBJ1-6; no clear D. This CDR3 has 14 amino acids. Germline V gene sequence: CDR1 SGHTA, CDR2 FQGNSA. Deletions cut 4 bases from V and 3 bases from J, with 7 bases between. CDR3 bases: TGTGCCAGCAGCTCCGGGGTCTATAATTCACCCCTCCACTTT. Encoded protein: CASSSGVYNSPLHF. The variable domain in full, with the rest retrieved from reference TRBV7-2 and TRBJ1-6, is GAGVSQSPSNKVTEKGKDVELRCDPISGHTALYWYRQSLGQGLEFLIYFQGNSAPDKSGLPSDRFSAERTGGSVSTLTIQRTQQEDSAVYLCASSSGVYNSPLHFGNGTRLTVT.

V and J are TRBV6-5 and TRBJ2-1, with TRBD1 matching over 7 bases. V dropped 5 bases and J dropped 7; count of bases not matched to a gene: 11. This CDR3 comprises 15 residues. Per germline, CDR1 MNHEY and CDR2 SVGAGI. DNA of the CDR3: TGTGCCAGCAGTCCCCGGACAGGTGGTTGGAATGAGCAGTTCTTC. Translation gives CASSPRTGGWNEQFF.

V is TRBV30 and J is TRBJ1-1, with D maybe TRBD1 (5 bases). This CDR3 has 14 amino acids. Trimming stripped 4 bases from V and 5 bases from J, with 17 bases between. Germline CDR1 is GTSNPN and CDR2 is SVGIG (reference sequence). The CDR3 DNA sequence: TGTGCCTGGAACGTCGGGGGGACGGCTACTGAAGCTTTCTTT. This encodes CAWNVGGTATEAFF.

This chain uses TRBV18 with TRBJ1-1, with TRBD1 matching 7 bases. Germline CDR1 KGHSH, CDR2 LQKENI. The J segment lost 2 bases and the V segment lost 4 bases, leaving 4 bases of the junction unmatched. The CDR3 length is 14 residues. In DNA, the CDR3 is TGTGCCAGCTCACGGGGGGACAGCAACACTGAAGCTTTCTTT. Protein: CASSRGDSNTEAFF. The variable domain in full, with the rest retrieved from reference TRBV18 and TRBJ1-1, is NAGVMQNPRHLVRRRGQEARLRCSPMKGHSHVYWYRQLPEEGLKFMVYLQKENIIDESGMPKERFSAEFPKEGPSILRIQQVVRGDSAAYFCASSRGDSNTEAFFGQGTRLTVV.

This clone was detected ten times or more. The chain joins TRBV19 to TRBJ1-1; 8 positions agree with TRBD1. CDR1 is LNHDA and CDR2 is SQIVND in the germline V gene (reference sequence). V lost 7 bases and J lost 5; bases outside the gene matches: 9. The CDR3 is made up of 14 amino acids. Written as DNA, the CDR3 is TGTGCCAGTACCCTCTTGACAGGGGTGACTGAAGCTTTCTTT. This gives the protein CASTLLTGVTEAFF.

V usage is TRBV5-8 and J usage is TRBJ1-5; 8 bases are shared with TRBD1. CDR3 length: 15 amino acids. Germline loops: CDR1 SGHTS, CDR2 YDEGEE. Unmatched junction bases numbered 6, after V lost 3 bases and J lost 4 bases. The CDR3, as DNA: TGTGCCAGCAGCTCCGGACAGGGAAGAAATCAGCCCCAGCATTTT. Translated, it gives CASSSGQGRNQPQHF.

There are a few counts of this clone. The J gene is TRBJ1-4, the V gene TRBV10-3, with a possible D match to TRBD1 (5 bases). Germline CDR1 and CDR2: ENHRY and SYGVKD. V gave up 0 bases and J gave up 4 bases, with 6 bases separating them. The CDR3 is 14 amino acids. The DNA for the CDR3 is TGTGCCATCAGTGAGTCTAGGGGTAATGAAAAACTGTTTTTT. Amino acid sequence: CAISESRGNEKLFF.

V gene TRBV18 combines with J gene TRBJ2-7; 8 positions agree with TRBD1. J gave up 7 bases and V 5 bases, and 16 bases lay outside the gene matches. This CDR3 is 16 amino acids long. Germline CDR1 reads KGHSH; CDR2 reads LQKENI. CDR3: CASSVTGVGFAREQYF. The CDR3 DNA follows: TGTGCCAGCTCAGTGACAGGGGTTGGCTTCGCGCGGGAGCAGTACTTC.

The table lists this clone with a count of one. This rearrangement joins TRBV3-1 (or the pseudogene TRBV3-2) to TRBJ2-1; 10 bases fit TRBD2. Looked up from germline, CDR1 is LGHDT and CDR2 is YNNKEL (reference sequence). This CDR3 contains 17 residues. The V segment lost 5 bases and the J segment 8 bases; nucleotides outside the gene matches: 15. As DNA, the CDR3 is TGTGCCAGCAGCTTAAACTTGGTTAGCGGGGGGATCGATGAGCAGTTCTTC. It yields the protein CASSLNLVSGGIDEQFF.